These 12 T cell receptor beta chains originate from one sample sequenced in a study of OX40 agonist ivuxolimab in advanced cancers. Library preparation used the immunoSEQ multiplex PCR assay. In TCRdb, the immuneACCESS table is reduced to in-frame sequences with V and J assigned. These tables do not hold every clone; where another copy was compared, an unresolved V gene accounts for under half, and the others remain unexplained. Counted in this sample were approximately 64,000 clones; about 87% of them appeared once. Jointly, the top ten make up roughly 0.67% of the sample. Source: CD4+ or CD8+ T cells sorted from blood, taken in a trial of the OX40 agonist ivuxolimab. All receptors come from an adult with an advanced solid tumor such as melanoma, head and neck, liver or kidney cancer.

The rearrangement joins TRBV9 to TRBJ2-5; 12 bases are a match to TRBD1. The CDR3 runs 17 residues. Germline CDR1 is SGDLS and CDR2 is YYNGEE. V was pared by 4 bases and J by 3 bases, with 10 bases of the junction left unmatched. The CDR3 loop reads CASSPQGTGGGKETQYF. The CDR3 DNA is TGTGCCAGCAGCCCACAAGGGACAGGGGGCGGGAAAGAGACCCAGTACTTC. Using reference TRBV9 and TRBJ2-5 for the parts outside the CDR3, the full variable domain is DSGVTQTPKHLITATGQRVTLRCSPRSGDLSVYWYQQSLDQGLQFLIQYYNGEERAKGNILERFSAQQFPDLHSELNLSSLELGDSALYFCASSPQGTGGGKETQYFGPGTRLLVL.

The V gene is TRBV28, the J gene TRBJ1-6, with D possibly being TRBD1 (6 bases). The CDR3 totals 15 residues. Germline assignment: CDR1 MDHEN and CDR2 SYDVKM. Trimming shortened V by 5 bases and J by 9 bases, and 17 bases separated the two germline ends. The CDR3 bases are TGTGCCAGCAGTCTCAGGAGGGGGTTTAGTTCACCCCTCCACTTT. Protein: CASSLRRGFSSPLHF.

The chain links TRBV29-1 to TRBJ1-1, with D perhaps TRBD1 (6 bases). V was shortened by 8 bases and J by 5 bases, with 15 bases between the two germline ends. CDR1 and CDR2 from the germline V gene are SQVTM and ANQGSEA. This CDR3 comprises 12 residues. The CDR3 region is CSSGGGRTEAFF. CDR3 nucleotide sequence: TGCAGCTCTGGGGGGGGGCGGACTGAAGCTTTCTTT.

This chain links TRBV10-3 with TRBJ2-7; 8 bases map to TRBD2. The V gene's germline CDR1 is ENHRY and CDR2 SYGVKD. V was pared by 5 bases and J by 5 bases, with 11 bases of the junction left unmatched. The CDR3 totals 15 residues. The CDR3 sequence: CAISLLSGTRDEQYF. The CDR3 DNA sequence: TGTGCCATCAGTTTGCTGTCCGGGACTAGAGACGAGCAGTACTTC.

This clone was seen more than once but under ten times. This chain connects TRBV10-2 to TRBJ2-3; 8 nucleotides line up with TRBD2. Trimming took 8 bases from V and 2 from J; bases not matched to a gene: 9. The CDR3 totals 15 residues. Germline CDR1 and CDR2: WSHSY and SAAADI. The DNA for the CDR3 is TGCGCCAGCCGTACCCCCGGGAGGGCCACAGATACGCAGTATTTT. It codes for CASRTPGRATDTQYF.

V usage is TRBV5-1 and J usage is TRBJ1-1; D possibly corresponds to TRBD1 (5 bases). This CDR3 comprises 14 residues. Germline V gives CDR1 SGHRS, CDR2 YFSETQ. The V end lost 5 bases, the J end lost 3 bases, and 14 bases lay between the germline ends. The CDR3: CASRLGERYTEAFF. Here the CDR3 DNA reads TGCGCCAGCAGGTTAGGGGAGCGGTACACTGAAGCTTTCTTT.

CDR3 DNA: TGCGCCAGCAGCTCCCTTAGCGGTAGCACAGATACGCAGTATTTT. Its translation is CASSSLSGSTDTQYF. The V and J genes are TRBV5-1 and TRBJ2-3, with a possible D match to TRBD2 (6 bases). This CDR3 has 15 residues. V lost 3 bases, J lost 0 bases, and 11 bases lay in between. Germline CDR1 and CDR2: SGHRS and YFSETQ.

The chain has TRBV5-4 and TRBJ2-3; 12 bases are a match to TRBD2. Germline CDR1 SGHNT, CDR2 YYREEE (reference sequence). V was clipped by 4 bases and J by 5 bases; unmatched bases: 11. This CDR3 is 17 amino acids long. The DNA for the CDR3 is TGTGCCAGCAGCCCATTACTCGGACTAGCGGGAAGAGATACGCAGTATTTT. It yields the protein CASSPLLGLAGRDTQYF.

This chain connects TRBV6-1 to TRBJ1-1, with unresolved D. V was clipped by 7 bases and J by 1 base, with 10 bases between them. Germline V CDR1 and CDR2: MNHNS, SASEGT. The CDR3 is 13 residues long. CDR3 in amino acids: CASTAIRNTEAFF. CDR3 nucleotide sequence: TGTGCCAGCACCGCCATCAGGAACACTGAAGCTTTCTTT.

V is TRBV19 and J is TRBJ1-3, with 7 bases lining up with TRBD1. V was clipped by 3 bases and J by 4 bases; unmatched bases: 6. CDR1 is LNHDA and CDR2 is SQIVND in the germline V gene (reference sequence). This CDR3 is 15 amino acids long. CDR3 residues: CASSMGQWEGNTIYF. In DNA form, the CDR3 reads TGTGCCAGTAGTATGGGACAGTGGGAAGGAAACACCATATATTTT.

The chain has TRBV11-2 and TRBJ2-5; D ambiguous. The ends were cut back, 0 bases at V and 0 bases at J, with 11 bases in the middle. The CDR3 is 16 amino acids. Germline CDR1 SGHAT, CDR2 FQNNGV. CDR3 sequence: CASSLELRVNQETQYF. In DNA form, the CDR3 reads TGTGCCAGCAGCTTAGAGTTACGGGTCAACCAAGAGACCCAGTACTTC.

The chain combines TRBV27 with TRBJ1-1; 10 bases are shared with TRBD1. Germline values: CDR1 MNHEY, CDR2 SMNVEV (reference sequence). The CDR3 is 14 amino acids. After removal of 6 bases from V and 5 bases from J, the junction contained 6 bases not matched to a gene. Here the CDR3 reads CASSWTGGGTEAFF. CDR3 DNA sequence: TGTGCCAGCAGCTGGACAGGGGGTGGAACTGAAGCTTTCTTT.